The 22 T cell receptor beta chains given below trace back to one sample, sequenced in a study of blood T cells in healthy people across ages. It was with a sample-barcoded 5' primer and a J-beta primer mix that a second PCR of roughly 7 to 12 cycles was run. TCRdb ran MiXCR on the 5' RACE reads and lists one entry per CDR3 protein. The profile shows about 1 million distinct CDR3 sequences, 25% of them singletons. The sample was also reused in another study, on T cells of mothers and their children.

Sequencing was carried out using blood. All receptors come from a girl aged 2-9 years in good health.

V usage is TRBV6-1 and J usage is TRBJ2-3, with 13 nucleotides matching TRBD2. Germline V gene lookup returns CDR1 MNHNS and CDR2 SASEGT. CDR3 length: 17 amino acids. The trim removed 6 bases at V and 0 bases at J, leaving 6 bases unmatched. The CDR3 is CASSPGLAGTSTDTQYF. The CDR3 bases are TGTGCCAGCAGCCCGGGACTAGCGGGGACTAGCACAGATACGCAGTATTTT.

The chain carries TRBV11-2 and TRBJ2-7, with 12 bases aligning to TRBD1. The CDR3 extends over 16 amino acids. The V segment lost 5 bases and the J segment 6 bases; nucleotides outside the gene matches: 11. From germline, CDR1 is SGHAT and CDR2 FQNNGV. CDR3 nucleotide sequence: TGTGCCAGCAGCCGCGAGGGACAGGGGGCGTTGCGCGAGCAGTACTTC. Residues: CASSREGQGALREQYF. The whole variable domain, remainder taken from reference TRBV11-2 and TRBJ2-7, is EAGVAQSPRYKIIEKRQSVAFWCNPISGHATLYWYQQILGQGPKLLIQFQNNGVVDDSQLPKDRFSAERLKGVDSTLKIQPAKLEDSAVYLCASSREGQGALREQYFGPGTRLTVT.

This clonotype was counted at least ten times. The chain joins TRBV20-1 to TRBJ2-3; a possible D gene is TRBD2 (6 bases). The V gene's germline CDR1 is DFQATT and CDR2 SNEGSKA (reference sequence). V lost 3 bases and J lost 6, with 13 bases in between. The CDR3 is made up of 13 amino acids. In DNA, the CDR3 is TGCAGTGCTAGTTTGACTAGTGCGGATACGCAGTATTTT. It translates to CSASLTSADTQYF.

The chain joins TRBV19 to TRBJ1-5, with 7 bases aligning to TRBD1. Germline V gene data show CDR1 as LNHDA and CDR2 as SQIVND (reference sequence). The CDR3 extends over 13 amino acids. V was clipped by 8 bases and J by 4 bases; unmatched bases: 5. Here the CDR3 reads CASGPTGNQPQHF. CDR3 sequence (DNA): TGTGCCAGTGGCCCGACAGGGAATCAGCCCCAGCATTTT.

The chain couples TRBV6-5 to TRBJ2-1; TRBD2 matches 8 bases. Near its end, the DNA agrees better with TRBJ2-7, so the J call may be wrong. From germline, CDR1 is MNHEY and CDR2 SVGAGI. The CDR3 consists of 16 residues. CDR3 sequence: CASSYAGGLQVHEQYF. CDR3 DNA: TGTGCCAGCAGTTACGCGGGAGGCCTCCAGGTCCACGAGCAGTACTTC.

This clonotype was recorded a few times. The genes are TRBV7-9 and TRBJ1-5; TRBD1 is a possible D gene (5 bases). V was cut by 8 bases and J by 5 bases, with 10 bases left in between. Germline V CDR1 and CDR2: SEHNR, FQNEAQ (reference sequence). The CDR3 has 12 residues. CDR3 bases: TGTGCCAGCCGGGACCGAGATCAGCCCCAGCATTTT. Translated, it gives CASRDRDQPQHF. Full variable domain (rest looked up from reference TRBV7-9 and TRBJ1-5): DTGVSQNPRHKITKRGQNVTFRCDPISEHNRLYWYRQTLGQGPEFLTYFQNEAQLEKSRLLSDRFSAERPKGSFSTLEIQRTEQGDSAMYLCASRDRDQPQHFGDGTRLSIL.

This clonotype came up a few times. The chain recombines TRBV28 with TRBJ2-7, with D maybe TRBD2 (5 bases). The length of the CDR3 is 15 residues. V lost 0 bases, J lost 5 bases, and 14 bases lay in between. Germline loops: CDR1 MDHEN, CDR2 SYDVKM. The chain's CDR3 is CASSLWVNGGNEQYF. The CDR3 nucleotides read TGTGCCAGCAGTTTATGGGTGAACGGAGGCAACGAGCAGTACTTC.

This chain joins TRBV7-9 and TRBJ2-5, with D possibly being TRBD1 or TRBD2 (6 bases each). This CDR3 spans 16 amino acids. V was clipped by 4 bases and J by 2 bases, with 17 bases between them. Germline V lookup: CDR1 SEHNR, CDR2 FQNEAQ (reference sequence). CDR3 amino acids: CASSYTGWRVQETQYF. The CDR3, as DNA: TGTGCCAGCAGCTATACAGGGTGGAGGGTACAAGAGACCCAGTACTTC.

The chain joins TRBV3-1 to TRBJ2-5; D unresolved. Trimming took 0 bases from V and 7 from J, leaving 12 bases between them. Per germline, CDR1 LGHDT and CDR2 YNNKEL (reference sequence). This CDR3 spans 14 amino acids. The CDR3 loop reads CASSQDYSGGTQYF. CDR3 sequence (DNA): TGTGCCAGCAGCCAAGATTATTCCGGTGGGACCCAGTACTTC.

This clonotype was picked up many times. This chain connects TRBV7-9 to TRBJ2-5; TRBD1 agrees at 8 bases. V shed 5 bases, J shed 3 bases, and the junction held 5 bases outside the gene matches. This CDR3 contains 14 residues. Germline V gene data show CDR1 as SEHNR and CDR2 as FQNEAQ (reference sequence). The CDR3 sequence: CASSPRGPEETQYF. In DNA form, the CDR3 reads TGTGCCAGCAGCCCCAGGGGGCCCGAAGAGACCCAGTACTTC.

The gene calls are TRBV9 and TRBJ1-4; no clear D. The V end was cut by 0 bases, the J end by 7 bases, with 7 bases between. Germline lookup yields CDR1 SGDLS and CDR2 YYNGEE. This CDR3 is 13 amino acids long. CDR3 in DNA: TGTGCCAGCAGCGTAGGGGGTGCTGAAAAACTGTTTTTT. Translation gives CASSVGGAEKLFF.

Only a few counts were recorded for this clonotype. The CDR3 DNA reads TGTGCCAGCAGTGAATTCCCGCTCGTGACGGGGGTCGATACGCAGTATTTT. Translating gives CASSEFPLVTGVDTQYF. This chain uses TRBV6-1 with TRBJ2-3, with D possibly being TRBD2 (6 bases). From germline, CDR1 is MNHNS and CDR2 SASEGT. The V end lost 2 bases, the J end lost 6 bases, and 21 bases lay between the germline ends. The CDR3 contains 17 residues.

This clonotype was observed a few times. The rearrangement joins TRBV9 to TRBJ2-7; a possible D gene is TRBD2 (5 bases). CDR3 length: 14 residues. Germline V gives CDR1 SGDLS, CDR2 YYNGEE. The V end was cut by 0 bases, the J end by 6 bases, with 13 bases between. CDR3: CASSVGLIGGEQYF. The CDR3 coding sequence is TGTGCCAGCAGCGTAGGATTGATCGGAGGCGAGCAGTACTTC.

This clonotype was counted only a few times. The V gene is TRBV7-9, the J gene TRBJ2-1; D might be TRBD2 (5 bases). The J call may be wrong; the DNA end is better matched by TRBJ2-5. Germline loops: CDR1 SEHNR, CDR2 FQNEAQ (reference sequence). The CDR3 has 16 residues. Here the CDR3 DNA reads TGTGCCAGCAGCGTCGGGGTTGCGGGCAGTAAAGAGACCCAGTACTTC. This codes for CASSVGVAGSKETQYF.

This clonotype was detected only a few times. The chain uses TRBV6-6 and TRBJ1-1; D is undetermined. Trimming shortened V by 6 bases and J by 3 bases, and 20 bases separated the two germline ends. In germline, CDR1 is MNHNY, CDR2 SVGAGI (reference sequence). The CDR3 sequence is 16 residues long. The CDR3 nucleotides read TGTGCCAGCAGCCACGAGGGCAGACATTCTCACACTGAAGCTTTCTTT. Encoded protein: CASSHEGRHSHTEAFF.

The chain employs TRBV7-2 and TRBJ2-1; D assignment may be TRBD1 or TRBD2 (5 bases each). This CDR3 spans 16 amino acids. CDR1 and CDR2 from the germline V gene are SGHTA and FQGNSA. Trimming removed 5 bases at V and 2 bases at J, with 16 bases between. The CDR3 bases are TGTGCCAGCAGCCGGAACTCGGGGCCCCCCTACAATGAGCAGTTCTTC. Its protein is CASSRNSGPPYNEQFF.

The chain recombines TRBV13 with TRBJ1-1, with TRBD1 matching over 7 bases. The germline V gene encodes CDR1 PRHDT and CDR2 FYEKMQ (reference sequence). Unmatched junction bases numbered 7, after V lost 6 bases and J lost 0 bases. The CDR3 has 15 residues. CDR3 in DNA: TGTGCCAGCAGGCGACCGGGACAGATGAACACTGAAGCTTTCTTT. Translating it yields CASRRPGQMNTEAFF.

This chain uses TRBV25-1 with TRBJ2-2, with no clear D. The V and J ends lost 11 bases and 0 bases respectively, with 19 bases between them. This CDR3 has 16 amino acids. Per germline, CDR1 MGHDK and CDR2 SYGVNS. The CDR3 loop is CAPRTSVGPNTGELFF. CDR3 sequence (DNA): TGTGCCCCGCGAACTTCGGTGGGTCCGAACACCGGGGAGCTGTTTTTT.

The V and J genes are TRBV4-1 and TRBJ2-1; D remains ambiguous. The CDR3 sequence is 14 residues long. V gave up 4 bases and J gave up 5 bases, with 12 bases separating them. Germline loops: CDR1 MGHRA, CDR2 YSYEKL. CDR3 DNA: TGCGCCAGCAGCCCTACGCCAGGCGACAATGAGCAGTTCTTC. Protein: CASSPTPGDNEQFF.

This clonotype showed up many times. The chain employs TRBV7-9 and TRBJ2-7; TRBD1 aligns across 9 bases. Trimming took 6 bases from V and 4 from J; bases not matched to a gene: 4. The CDR3 is 13 residues long. Germline CDR1 and CDR2: SEHNR and FQNEAQ (reference sequence). Here the CDR3 reads CASRLDRGYEQYF. As DNA, the CDR3 is TGTGCCAGCAGGTTGGACAGGGGTTACGAGCAGTACTTC. The complete variable domain, with remaining parts taken from reference TRBV7-9 and TRBJ2-7, reads DTGVSQNPRHKITKRGQNVTFRCDPISEHNRLYWYRQTLGQGPEFLTYFQNEAQLEKSRLLSDRFSAERPKGSFSTLEIQRTEQGDSAMYLCASRLDRGYEQYFGPGTRLTVT.

CDR3: CASSLIGGGSGETQYF. CDR3 in DNA: TGTGCCAGCAGTTTAATCGGTGGCGGGAGCGGGGAGACCCAGTACTTC. The chain recombines TRBV28 with TRBJ2-5; 7 bases align to TRBD2. V lost 2 bases to trimming and J lost 5 bases; unmatched junction nucleotides: 11. This CDR3 comprises 16 residues. Germline CDR1 MDHEN, CDR2 SYDVKM.

This chain joins TRBV29-1 and TRBJ1-4; perhaps TRBD1 as D (5 bases). The CDR3 contains 13 residues. V lost 7 bases, J lost 5 bases, and 14 bases lay in between. CDR1 is SQVTM, CDR2 ANQGSEA, per germline. DNA of the CDR3: TGCAGCGCCGTCGGGGCCAACAATGAAAAACTGTTTTTT. This translates into CSAVGANNEKLFF.